One and the same sample provided the 21 T cell receptor beta chains below, sequenced in a study of cytomegalovirus exposure and HLA in healthy donors. PCR primers comprised 60 Vbeta and 13 Jbeta primers. Data came from immunoSEQ multiplex PCR; TCRdb stores just in-frame clones and leaves some out. Its clone listing holds some 110,000 clones. Sequenced input: PBMCs. Receptors originate from a man between 35 and 55 years old in good health and CMV-seropositive.

This sequence joins TRBV11-2 and TRBJ2-5, with 8 bases fitting TRBD2. The CDR3 is made up of 15 amino acids. Trimming took 5 bases from V and 2 from J; bases not matched to a gene: 7. Germline assignment: CDR1 SGHAT and CDR2 FQNNGV. CDR3 DNA: TGTGCCAGCAGCCAAACGCGGGGGGCTCAAGAGACCCAGTACTTC. This codes for CASSQTRGAQETQYF.

V and J are TRBV27 and TRBJ2-7; 10 bases agree with TRBD2. This CDR3 is 13 amino acids long. Germline V gene lookup returns CDR1 MNHEY and CDR2 SMNVEV (reference sequence). The V and J ends lost 7 bases and 1 base, in that order; junction bases with no gene match: 1. The CDR3 protein is CASTSGSSYEQYF. CDR3 in DNA: TGTGCCAGCACTAGCGGGAGTTCCTACGAGCAGTACTTC.

This chain uses TRBV21-1 with TRBJ2-7; the tabulated D call, TRBD2, remains unverified against the DNA. TRBV21-1 is recorded as a pseudogene. This CDR3 spans 16 amino acids. The DNA of the CDR3 is TGTGCCAGCAGCAAACGGAGGCTAGCGGGTCCCTCCGAGCAGTACTTC. This sequence encodes CASSKRRLAGPSEQYF.

The genes are TRBV6-5 and TRBJ2-5, with 11 bases matching TRBD2. The CDR3 has 15 residues. Germline trimming cut 1 base from V and 3 bases from J; bases unmatched to any gene: 1. Germline CDR1 MNHEY, CDR2 SVGAGI. CDR3 loop: CASSYLGLAEETQYF. In DNA form, the CDR3 reads TGTGCCAGCAGTTACTTGGGACTAGCGGAAGAGACCCAGTACTTC.

V is TRBV19 and J is TRBJ2-1; the match to TRBD2 covers 7 bases. CDR3 length: 14 amino acids. J lost 10 bases, V lost 5 bases, and 11 bases had no gene match. Germline CDR1 reads LNHDA; CDR2 reads SQIVND (reference sequence). Here the CDR3 reads CASSGQGGRVEQFF. CDR3 DNA: TGTGCCAGTAGTGGGCAGGGAGGGCGCGTCGAGCAGTTCTTC.

The chain combines TRBV5-6 with TRBJ2-3; tentative D call: TRBD1 (6 bases). The V gene's germline CDR1 is SGHDT and CDR2 YYEEEE. Trimming pared 1 base from V and 1 base from J, leaving 7 bases between. The CDR3 is 14 residues long. DNA for the CDR3: TGTGCCAGCAGCTTGAACAGGGGCACAGATACGCAGTATTTT. Amino acid sequence: CASSLNRGTDTQYF. Full variable domain (remainder filled in from reference TRBV5-6 and TRBJ2-3): DAGVTQSPTHLIKTRGQQVTLRCSPKSGHDTVSWYQQALGQGPQFIFQYYEEEERQRGNFPDRFSGHQFPNYSSELNVNALLLGDSALYLCASSLNRGTDTQYFGPGTRLTVL.

This chain links TRBV5-4 with TRBJ2-1; 15 bases fit TRBD2. The CDR3 has 17 amino acids. V dropped 4 bases and J dropped 6; count of bases not matched to a gene: 8. The germline gives CDR1 SGHNT, CDR2 YYREEE (reference sequence). CDR3 in DNA: TGTGCCAGCAGCACAGGACTAGCGGGAGGGCTGGGCAATGAGCAGTTCTTC. Translation gives CASSTGLAGGLGNEQFF.

The J gene is TRBJ2-7, the V gene TRBV28; D gene unclear. Germline CDR1 is MDHEN and CDR2 is SYDVKM. Trimming took off 3 bases at V and 2 bases at J, with 14 bases between the two ends. The length of the CDR3 is 15 residues. The CDR3 sequence is CASSFLAVGAYEQYF. The CDR3 coding sequence is TGTGCCAGCAGTTTCCTGGCGGTAGGAGCCTACGAGCAGTACTTC. The full variable domain, in which reference TRBV28 and TRBJ2-7 provide the parts outside the CDR3, is DVKVTQSSRYLVKRTGEKVFLECVQDMDHENMFWYRQDPGLGLRLIYFSYDVKMKEKGDIPEGYSVSREKKERFSLILESASTNQTSMYLCASSFLAVGAYEQYFGPGTRLTVT.

This chain joins TRBV28 and TRBJ1-2; D call uncertain. The length of the CDR3 is 12 residues. Trimming took 3 bases from V and 5 from J, leaving 7 bases between them. In germline, CDR1 is MDHEN, CDR2 SYDVKM. CDR3 DNA sequence: TGTGCCAGCAGTTTGACTCAATATGGCTACACCTTC. Translating gives CASSLTQYGYTF.

Comment on this clone: An end of the junction differs from the germline gene, which may be a read error. Other DNA sequences in the sample encode the same CDR3. This chain uses TRBV6-6 with TRBJ1-5; 8 bases map to TRBD1. The CDR3 has 14 residues. Germline V gives CDR1 MNHNY, CDR2 SVGAGI (reference sequence). The DNA of the CDR3 is TGTGCCAGCAGACAGGGGGACGGCAATCAGCCCCAGCACTTT. Translated, it gives CASRQGDGNQPQHF.

J is TRBJ2-7 and V is TRBV4-2, with a weak D call TRBD2 (6 bases). The CDR3 has 13 residues. Germline V gene data show CDR1 as LGHNA and CDR2 as YNFKEQ. Trimming pared 4 bases from V and 3 bases from J, leaving 10 bases between. CDR3 nucleotides: TGTGCCAGCAGCCCTCATAGCGGCTACGAGCAGTACTTC. Translated, it gives CASSPHSGYEQYF.

The DNA for the CDR3 is TGTGCCAGCAGCCCAGGGACAGGGCGGATCCAAGAGACCCAGTACTTC. Encoded protein: CASSPGTGRIQETQYF. This rearrangement joins TRBV7-2 to TRBJ2-5; 9 nucleotides agree with TRBD1. With 5 bases clipped from V and 1 base from J, the junction kept 8 bases outside the gene matches. The CDR3 loop spans 16 amino acids. The germline gives CDR1 SGHTA, CDR2 FQGNSA.

The gene calls are TRBV18 and TRBJ2-2; no firm D call. The CDR3 is made up of 14 amino acids. The V and J ends lost 0 bases and 5 bases respectively, with 7 bases between them. CDR1 is KGHSH and CDR2 is LQKENI in the germline V gene. The CDR3 sequence: CASSPPSVTGELFF. The CDR3 bases are TGTGCCAGCTCACCACCCTCAGTGACCGGGGAGCTGTTTTTT.

The rearrangement uses TRBV9 and TRBJ2-3, with 10 bases matching TRBD2. J lost 1 base, V lost 0 bases, and 5 bases had no gene match. CDR1 is SGDLS and CDR2 is YYNGEE in the germline V gene. This CDR3 spans 17 amino acids. The DNA of the CDR3 is TGTGCCAGCAGCGTAGCGAGCGGGGGGGTTCGCACAGATACGCAGTATTTT. Its protein product is CASSVASGGVRTDTQYF.

The chain recombines TRBV19 with TRBJ2-1, with 7 bases matching TRBD2. The length of the CDR3 is 15 residues. Losses at the gene ends were 10 bases for V and 7 bases for J; bases not matched to a gene: 16. The germline CDR1 and CDR2 sequences are LNHDA and SQIVND (reference sequence). CDR3 loop: CATSSGARQRNEQFF. The CDR3, as DNA: TGTGCCACCTCCAGCGGGGCGCGACAAAGGAATGAGCAGTTCTTC. Based on the CDR3 plus reference TRBV19 and TRBJ2-1, the full variable domain is DGGITQSPKYLFRKEGQNVTLSCEQNLNHDAMYWYRQDPGQGLRLIYYSQIVNDFQKGDIAEGYSVSREKKESFPLTVTSAQKNPTAFYLCATSSGARQRNEQFFGPGTRLTVL.

The chain uses TRBV6-5 and TRBJ2-5; 9 bases fit TRBD1. With V trimmed by 4 bases and J by 5 bases, 5 bases remained unmatched. In germline, CDR1 is MNHEY, CDR2 SVGAGI. This CDR3 contains 14 residues. CDR3: CASSLTGGEETQYF. DNA of the CDR3: TGTGCCAGCAGTTTAACAGGGGGCGAGGAGACCCAGTACTTC.

This chain links TRBV10-3 with TRBJ2-1; tentative D call: TRBD2 (5 bases). This CDR3 has 13 residues. Trimming removed 6 bases from V and 10 bases from J, with 16 bases in between. From germline, CDR1 is ENHRY and CDR2 SYGVKD. CDR3 protein: CAISISGSKEQFF. The DNA for the CDR3 is TGTGCCATCAGCATCTCGGGGTCTAAGGAGCAGTTCTTC.

The genes are TRBV6-1 and TRBJ2-7, with 9 bases identical to TRBD2. The CDR3 spans 15 residues. V lost 2 bases, J lost 0 bases, and 2 bases stayed unmatched. CDR1 and CDR2 from the germline V gene are MNHNS and SASEGT. The CDR3 DNA follows: TGTGCCAGCAGTGAAATTAGCGGGAGCTCCTACGAGCAGTACTTC. Its translation: CASSEISGSSYEQYF.

The V and J genes are TRBV14 and TRBJ2-2, with 9 positions matching TRBD1. Trimming removed 3 bases from V and 3 bases from J; junction bases left unmatched: 2. CDR3 length: 15 residues. CDR1 SGHDN and CDR2 FVKESK come from the germline V gene. Here the CDR3 DNA reads TGTGCCAGCAGCCACCGGGACAGGGACACCGGGGAGCTGTTTTTT. Translated: CASSHRDRDTGELFF.

This chain connects TRBV5-6 to TRBJ2-5, with 8 bases identical to TRBD1. The germline gives CDR1 SGHDT, CDR2 YYEEEE. V was clipped by 3 bases and J by 3 bases; unmatched bases: 13. CDR3 length: 17 residues. This CDR3 is CASSSVLTDREEETQYF. The CDR3 nucleotides read TGTGCCAGCAGCTCAGTTCTAACGGACAGGGAGGAAGAGACCCAGTACTTC.

V gene TRBV28 combines with J gene TRBJ1-5, with 7 bases lining up with TRBD1. With 7 bases clipped from V and 6 bases from J, the junction kept 6 bases outside the gene matches. Germline V gene lookup returns CDR1 MDHEN and CDR2 SYDVKM. The CDR3 has 13 residues. The CDR3 DNA sequence: TGTGCCAGCATCACCAGGGGGGCTCAGCCCCAGCATTTT. Translation: CASITRGAQPQHF.